This T cell receptor (beta chain) appears in the sequencing data of a study of T cell responses to AZD1222 COVID-19 vaccine (dated by TCRdb to the early 2020s). About the full investigation: A total of 233 trial participants underwent TCR sequencing, of whom some 200 had received two doses of AZD1222 and about 25 had received two doses of the MenACWY control vaccine. Trial participants were enrolled by age into 18-55, 56-69 and 70-plus year subgroups, with 148, 28 and 57 TCR-sequenced participants respectively.

The study at large found these results: Conclusions about previously exposed vaccinees are limited, since just 6 or 7 AZD1222 recipients were seropositive for SARS-CoV-2 at baseline. In the small 56-69-year group, the increase in depth fell short of significance, most likely because of low power. Participants were mostly white British, with more females than males. The authors suggested clonal diversity may have been underestimated. Reportedly, almost half of the unique spike-specific TCRs recognized epitopes lying outside the regions that are mutated in the B.1.351 and B.1.1.7 variants. After two AZD1222 doses, both the breadth and the depth of spike-specific TCRs were significantly higher than at day 0 and than in MenACWY recipients. Vaccine-associated CD4 TCRs spanned the whole spike protein, with dominant responses in regions 160-218 and 743-854. Because no day 14 peak-response samples were available, repertoires were characterized only after the peak T cell response.

The CDR3 regions of human TCRbeta chains were analyzed by immunosequencing. On the study's bioinformatics: Repertoire TCRs were matched against a reference library of SARS-CoV-2-specific TCRs generated with the MIRA antigen-specificity platform. Breadth was defined as the fraction of unique TCRs that were SARS-CoV-2-associated, and depth was defined as the fraction of total T cells that were SARS-CoV-2-associated. Using the MIRA data, each spike-specific TCR was mapped to the spike region that the TCR reacts to and placed in a CD4 or CD8 class. Log10-transformed breadth and depth values were compared by one-way ANOVA with Sidak's multiple comparisons tests. Sourced from immuneACCESS, this table was stored by TCRdb with only in-frame sequences that have V and J called. A share of the clones is absent; for the studies checked, an unresolved V gene accounts for under half, and the remainder has no known explanation. The V and J calls and clone size come from that table; D and trimming were worked out from the DNA. This sample comprises 200,000 to 250,000 clones, about 92% of them detected only once. Clones ranked in the top ten supply roughly 1% of the sample.

The CDR3 starts with the cysteine, ends with the phenylalanine, and has 13 residues. Only the CDR3 DNA stays, 39 bases, in frame from base 1. CDR1 and CDR2 were assigned from the germline V gene as SQVTM and ANQGSEA. V lost 8 bases and J lost 3 bases; the stretch between them is 14 bases long. The sample's time point, from its label and the paper: baseline before first vaccination. The sample's treatment or condition label, decoded: meningococcal conjugate vaccine given as trial control. The vaccinee samples were drawn from two UK trials, COV001 and COV002, one of which was a single-blind randomized controlled phase 2/3 trial testing AZD1222 (ChAdOx1 nCoV-19) in healthy adults. For TCRbeta chain sequencing, PBMC samples from trial participants were taken at day 0 and at day 28 after the second dose. Concerning this clone itself: It lacks a known antigen. No base quality values were provided; no much bigger clone lies one nucleotide off.

Here the chain combines TRBV29-1 and TRBJ1-5, with a weak D call of TRBD1 (6 bases match). The receptor's source is an adult in good health. The material was peripheral blood, obtained on day 0 of MenACWY control vaccination. The CDR3 here reads CSIKTGINQPQHF. The DNA sequence follows: TGCAGCATTAAAACAGGGATCAATCAGCCCCAGCATTTT.